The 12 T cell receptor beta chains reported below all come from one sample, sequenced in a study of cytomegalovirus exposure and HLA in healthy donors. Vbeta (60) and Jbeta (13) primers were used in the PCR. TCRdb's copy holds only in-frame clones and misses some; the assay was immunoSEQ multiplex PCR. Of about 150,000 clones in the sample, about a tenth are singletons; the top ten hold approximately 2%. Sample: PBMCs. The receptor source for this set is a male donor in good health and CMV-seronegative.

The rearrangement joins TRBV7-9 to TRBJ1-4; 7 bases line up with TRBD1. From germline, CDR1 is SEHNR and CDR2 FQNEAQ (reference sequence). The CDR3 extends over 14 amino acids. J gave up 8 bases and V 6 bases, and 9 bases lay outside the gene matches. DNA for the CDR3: TGTGCCAGCAGTATTAGACAGGGACGGGAAAAACTGTTTTTT. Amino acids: CASSIRQGREKLFF.

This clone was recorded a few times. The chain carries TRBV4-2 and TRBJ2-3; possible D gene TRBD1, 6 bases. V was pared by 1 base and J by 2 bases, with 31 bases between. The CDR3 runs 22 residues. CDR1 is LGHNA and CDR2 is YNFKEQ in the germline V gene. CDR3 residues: CASSQGSFLSSLFGTNTDTQYF. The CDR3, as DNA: TGTGCCAGCAGCCAAGGTTCCTTCCTTAGTAGCCTGTTCGGGACAAACACAGATACGCAGTATTTT.

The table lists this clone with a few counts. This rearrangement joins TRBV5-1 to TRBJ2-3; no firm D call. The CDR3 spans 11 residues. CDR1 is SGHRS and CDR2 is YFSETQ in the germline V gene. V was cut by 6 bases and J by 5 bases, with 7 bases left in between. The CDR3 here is CASISGDTQYF. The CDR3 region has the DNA TGCGCCAGCATTTCCGGAGATACGCAGTATTTT.

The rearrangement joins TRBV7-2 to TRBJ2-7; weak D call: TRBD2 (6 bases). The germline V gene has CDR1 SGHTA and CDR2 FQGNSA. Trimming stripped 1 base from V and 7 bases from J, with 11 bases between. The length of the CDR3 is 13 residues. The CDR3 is CASSLGRGWEQYF. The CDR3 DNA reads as TGTGCCAGCAGCTTAGGGCGGGGTTGGGAGCAGTACTTC.

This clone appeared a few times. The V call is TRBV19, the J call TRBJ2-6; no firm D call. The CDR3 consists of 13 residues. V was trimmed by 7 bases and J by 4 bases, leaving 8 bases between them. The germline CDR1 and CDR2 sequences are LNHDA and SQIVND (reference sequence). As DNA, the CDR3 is TGTGCCAGTACCCCCGGGGGGGCCAACGTCCTGACTTTC. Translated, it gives CASTPGGANVLTF. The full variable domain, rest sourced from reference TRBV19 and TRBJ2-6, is DGGITQSPKYLFRKEGQNVTLSCEQNLNHDAMYWYRQDPGQGLRLIYYSQIVNDFQKGDIAEGYSVSREKKESFPLTVTSAQKNPTAFYLCASTPGGANVLTFGAGSRLTVL.

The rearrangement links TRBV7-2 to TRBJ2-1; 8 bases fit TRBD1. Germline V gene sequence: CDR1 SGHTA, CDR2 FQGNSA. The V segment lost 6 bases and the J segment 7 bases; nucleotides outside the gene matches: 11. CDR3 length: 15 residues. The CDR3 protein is CASSPADRVGNEQFF. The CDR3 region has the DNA TGTGCCAGCAGTCCCGCGGACAGGGTTGGGAATGAGCAGTTCTTC.

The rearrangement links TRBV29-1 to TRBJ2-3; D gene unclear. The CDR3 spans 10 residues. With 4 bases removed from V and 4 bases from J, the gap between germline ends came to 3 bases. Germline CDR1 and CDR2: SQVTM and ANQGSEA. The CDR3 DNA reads TGCAGCGTTGTAGCAGATACGCAGTATTTT. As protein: CSVVADTQYF.

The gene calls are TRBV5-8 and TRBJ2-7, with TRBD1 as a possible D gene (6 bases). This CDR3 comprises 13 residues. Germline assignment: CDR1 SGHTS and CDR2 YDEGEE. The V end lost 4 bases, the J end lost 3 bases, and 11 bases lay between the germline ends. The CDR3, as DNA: TGTGCCAGCAGCCGCACAGGGAACTACGAGCAGTACTTC. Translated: CASSRTGNYEQYF.

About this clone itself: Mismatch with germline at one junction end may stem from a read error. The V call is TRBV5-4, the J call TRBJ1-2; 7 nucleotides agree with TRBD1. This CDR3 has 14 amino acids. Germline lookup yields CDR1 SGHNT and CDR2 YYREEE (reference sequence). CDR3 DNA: TGTGCCAGCAGCCTAGGGGGCGAAAACTATGGCTACTCCTTC. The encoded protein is CASSLGGENYGYSF.

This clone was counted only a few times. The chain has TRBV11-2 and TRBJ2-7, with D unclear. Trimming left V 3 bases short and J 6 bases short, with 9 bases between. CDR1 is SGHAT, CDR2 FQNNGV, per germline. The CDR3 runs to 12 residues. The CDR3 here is CASSFENFEQYF. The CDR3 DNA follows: TGTGCCAGCAGCTTTGAAAACTTCGAGCAGTACTTC. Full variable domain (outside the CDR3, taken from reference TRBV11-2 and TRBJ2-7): EAGVAQSPRYKIIEKRQSVAFWCNPISGHATLYWYQQILGQGPKLLIQFQNNGVVDDSQLPKDRFSAERLKGVDSTLKIQPAKLEDSAVYLCASSFENFEQYFGPGTRLTVT.

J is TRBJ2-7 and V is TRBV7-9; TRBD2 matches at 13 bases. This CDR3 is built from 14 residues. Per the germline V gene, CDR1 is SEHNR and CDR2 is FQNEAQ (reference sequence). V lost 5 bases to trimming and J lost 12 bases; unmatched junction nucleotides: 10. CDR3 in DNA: TGTGCCAGCAGCCCCCGGACTAGCGGGAGTAGTTCGTACTTC. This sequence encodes CASSPRTSGSSSYF.

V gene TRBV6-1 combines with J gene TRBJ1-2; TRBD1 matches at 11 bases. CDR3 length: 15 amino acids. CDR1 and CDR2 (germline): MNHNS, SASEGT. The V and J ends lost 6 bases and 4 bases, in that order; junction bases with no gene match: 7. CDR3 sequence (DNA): TGTGCCAGCAGATCGGACAGGGGGCAGGCCTATGGCTACACCTTC. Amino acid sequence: CASRSDRGQAYGYTF.